The entry that follows covers one T cell receptor (beta chain) sequence. The data stem from a study of control samples from healthy donors and cancer patients. Produced via immunoSEQ multiplex PCR; TCRdb's table is partial and in-frame only. The sample lists 75,000 to 95,000 clones, approximately 90% occurring once. The germline V gene encodes CDR1 SGDLS and CDR2 YYNGEE. The J segment lost 6 bases and the V segment lost 4 bases, leaving 14 bases of the junction unmatched. The CDR3 is made up of 16 amino acids. The sequenced material came from blood. This clonotype was obtained from a woman in her forties or fifties in good health. J is TRBJ2-3 and V is TRBV9; 7 bases line up with TRBD1. CDR3 protein: CASSFQGGAGGDTQYF. The DNA for the CDR3 is TGTGCCAGCAGCTTCCAAGGGGGCGCGGGTGGGGATACGCAGTATTTT.